A single T cell receptor beta chain is shown here with its context. One end of the junction fails to match germline, which may point to a read error. This sample includes further DNA sequences coding for the same CDR3. Authors' analysis steps: Reference gene primer amplification gave nucleated cell count estimates. The protocol was immunoSEQ multiplex PCR, while the TCRdb copy is restricted to in-frame clones and leaves out a portion. V and J calls and clone size follow that table, whereas D and trimming were derived from the DNA. The sample holds under 300,000 clones, more than 70% seen once. This specimen comes from a study of blood T cell repertoires in COVID-19. As for the study in general: COVID-19 samples, acute and convalescent, were from the United States, Italy and Spain. Nucleic acid was either cDNA or gDNA, and it came from T cells, B-cell-depleted T cells, or PBMCs.

Per germline, CDR1 SGHNT and CDR2 YENEEA. The CDR3 length is 13 residues. Sequencing was carried out using peripheral blood. This receptor was obtained from a woman in her thirties or forties who had recovered from COVID-19. The rearrangement links TRBV11-3 to TRBJ1-2; D remains ambiguous. CDR3 sequence (DNA): TGCGCCAGCAGCCCGAGGACGAGGGAGGGCTACACCTTC. Translation: CASSPRTREGYTF.